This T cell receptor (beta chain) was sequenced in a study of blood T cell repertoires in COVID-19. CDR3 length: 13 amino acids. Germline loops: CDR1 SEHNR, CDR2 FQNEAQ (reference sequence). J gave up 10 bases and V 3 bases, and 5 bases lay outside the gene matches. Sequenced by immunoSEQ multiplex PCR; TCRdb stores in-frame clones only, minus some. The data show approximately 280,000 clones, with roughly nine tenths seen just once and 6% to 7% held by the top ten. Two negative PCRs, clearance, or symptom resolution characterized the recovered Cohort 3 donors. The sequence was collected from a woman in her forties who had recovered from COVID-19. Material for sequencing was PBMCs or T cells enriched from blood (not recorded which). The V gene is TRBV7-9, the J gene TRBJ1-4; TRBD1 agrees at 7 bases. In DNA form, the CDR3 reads TGTGCCAGCAGCTTTTATACAGGGGCAAAACTGTTTTTT. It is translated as CASSFYTGAKLFF.